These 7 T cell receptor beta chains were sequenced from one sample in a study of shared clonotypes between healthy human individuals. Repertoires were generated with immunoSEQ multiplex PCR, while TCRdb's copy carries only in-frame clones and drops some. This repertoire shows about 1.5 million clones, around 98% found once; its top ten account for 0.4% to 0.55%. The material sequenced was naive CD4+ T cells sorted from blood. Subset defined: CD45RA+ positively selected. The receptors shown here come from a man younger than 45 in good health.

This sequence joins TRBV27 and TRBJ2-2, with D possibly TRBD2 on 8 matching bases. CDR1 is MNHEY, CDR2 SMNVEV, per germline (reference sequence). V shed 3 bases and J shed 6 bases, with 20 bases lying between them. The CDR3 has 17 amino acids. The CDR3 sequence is CASSLDRTSLISGELFF. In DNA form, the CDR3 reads TGTGCCAGCAGTTTGGACAGGACTAGCCTTATATCCGGGGAGCTGTTTTTT.

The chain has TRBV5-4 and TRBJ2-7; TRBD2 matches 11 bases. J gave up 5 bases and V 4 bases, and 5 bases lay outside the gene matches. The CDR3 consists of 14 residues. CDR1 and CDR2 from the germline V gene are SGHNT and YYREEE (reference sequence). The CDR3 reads CASSTSGRSNEQYF. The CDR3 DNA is TGTGCCAGCAGCACTAGCGGGAGATCTAACGAGCAGTACTTC.

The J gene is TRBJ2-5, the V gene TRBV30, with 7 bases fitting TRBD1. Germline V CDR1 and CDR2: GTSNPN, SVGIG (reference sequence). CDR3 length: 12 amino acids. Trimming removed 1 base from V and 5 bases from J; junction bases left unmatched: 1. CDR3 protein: CAWSARGETQYF. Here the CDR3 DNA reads TGTGCCTGGAGTGCCAGGGGGGAGACCCAGTACTTC.

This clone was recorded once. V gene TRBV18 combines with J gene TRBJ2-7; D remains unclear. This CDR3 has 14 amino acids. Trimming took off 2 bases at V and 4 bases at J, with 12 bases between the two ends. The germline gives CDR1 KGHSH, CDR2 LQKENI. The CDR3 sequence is CASSPRPRTYEQYF. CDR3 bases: TGTGCCAGCTCACCAAGACCCCGAACGTACGAGCAGTACTTC.

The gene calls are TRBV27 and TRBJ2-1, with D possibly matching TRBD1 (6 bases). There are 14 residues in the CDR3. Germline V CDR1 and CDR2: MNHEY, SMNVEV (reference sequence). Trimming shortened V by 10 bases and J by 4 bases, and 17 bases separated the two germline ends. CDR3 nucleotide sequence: TGTGCCACCACTACAGGGAAAGGGTACAATGAGCAGTTCTTC. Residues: CATTTGKGYNEQFF.

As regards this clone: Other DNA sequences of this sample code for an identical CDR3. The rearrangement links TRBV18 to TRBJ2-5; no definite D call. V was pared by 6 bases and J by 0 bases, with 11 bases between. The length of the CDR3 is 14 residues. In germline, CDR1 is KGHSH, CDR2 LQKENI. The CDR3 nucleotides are TGTGCCAGCTCTCCCACCCGCAACCAAGAGACCCAGTACTTC. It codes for CASSPTRNQETQYF.

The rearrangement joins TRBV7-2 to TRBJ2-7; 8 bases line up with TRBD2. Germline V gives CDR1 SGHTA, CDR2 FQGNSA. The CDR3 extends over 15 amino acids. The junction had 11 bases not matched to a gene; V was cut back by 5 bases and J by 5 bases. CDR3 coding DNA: TGTGCCAGCAGCGCCAGAACCGGGACTAGTCACGAGCAGTACTTC. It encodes CASSARTGTSHEQYF.